These T cell receptor beta chains were read from a single sample in a study of cytomegalovirus exposure and HLA in healthy donors. Libraries were prepared by immunoSEQ multiplex PCR; TCRdb keeps only in-frame clonotypes and omits some of them. The table shows roughly 160,000 clones, with approximately 70% occurring only once. The specimen sequenced was PBMCs. The receptors derive from a woman under 30 in good health and CMV-seropositive. Both conserved end residues are part of each CDR3. A D gene is named only where the DNA matches it firmly. Clone size, where shown, is once, few, many, or a class for clones that have expanded.

cdr3_nt: TGTGCCAGCAGCGTAGGTCTAGCGGGGGGGGTGAACACCGGGGAGCTGTTTTTT; cdr3_aa: CASSVGLAGGVNTGELFF; v_call: TRBV9; d_call: TRBD2; clone_size: .; j_call: TRBJ2-2
cdr3_nt: TGTGCCAGCAGCAACGCCGGGGGGCTTGGGGCCAACGTCCTGACTTTC; cdr3_aa: CASSNAGGLGANVLTF; v_call: TRBV7-3; d_call: .; clone_size: .; j_call: TRBJ2-6
cdr3_nt: TGTGCCAGCTCACAACAGCGGCGGGGCCTAAACACTGAAGCTTTCTTT; cdr3_aa: CASSQQRRGLNTEAFF; v_call: TRBV18; d_call: .; clone_size: .; j_call: TRBJ1-1
cdr3_nt: TGCGCCAGCAGCCAAGATAAGGGCGGGGCCAGGACAGATACGCAGTATTTT; cdr3_aa: CASSQDKGGARTDTQYF; v_call: TRBV4-1; d_call: .; clone_size: .; j_call: TRBJ2-3
cdr3_nt: TGTGCCAGTTCTAGCGGTACTTACAATGAGCAGTTCTTC; cdr3_aa: CASSSGTYNEQFF; v_call: TRBV2; d_call: TRBD2; clone_size: .; j_call: TRBJ2-1
cdr3_nt: TGTGCCAGCAGTAATCGGGACAGCAGCACAGATACGCAGTATTTT; cdr3_aa: CASSNRDSSTDTQYF; v_call: TRBV27; d_call: TRBD1; clone_size: .; j_call: TRBJ2-3
cdr3_nt: TGTGCCAGCAGTGGAAGACAGGGGCGGGAGACCCAGTACTTC; cdr3_aa: CASSGRQGRETQYF; v_call: TRBV28; d_call: TRBD1; clone_size: .; j_call: TRBJ2-5
cdr3_nt: TGTGCCAGCTCACCGAATTATCGACAGGGAGATGGCTACACCTTC; cdr3_aa: CASSPNYRQGDGYTF; v_call: TRBV18; d_call: TRBD1; clone_size: .; j_call: TRBJ1-2
cdr3_nt: TGTGCTAGTGGTCCCCGTGAGGGCGCCGCTGGAAACACCATATATTTT; cdr3_aa: CASGPREGAAGNTIYF; v_call: TRBV12-5; d_call: .; clone_size: .; j_call: TRBJ1-3
cdr3_nt: TGTGCCAGCAGTGACTCGTTAACAGGGGCTAACTATGGCTACACCTTC; cdr3_aa: CASSDSLTGANYGYTF; v_call: TRBV6-4; d_call: TRBD1; clone_size: few; j_call: TRBJ1-2
cdr3_nt: TGTTCCAGCAGCTTAGGGACAGAACGCAATCAGCCCCAGCATTTT; cdr3_aa: CSSSLGTERNQPQHF; v_call: TRBV7-9; d_call: TRBD1; clone_size: .; j_call: TRBJ1-5
cdr3_nt: TGCAGCGTTTCCCTGGCCTCGCCTGAAGCTTTCTTT; cdr3_aa: CSVSLASPEAFF; v_call: TRBV29-1; d_call: .; clone_size: .; j_call: TRBJ1-1
cdr3_nt: TGTGCCAGCAGCACTGGGACAGGAGGTAATCAGCCCCAGCATTTT; cdr3_aa: CASSTGTGGNQPQHF; v_call: TRBV5-6; d_call: TRBD1; clone_size: .; j_call: TRBJ1-5
cdr3_nt: TGTGCCAGCATCACCGGGTCAGGGACTAGCACAGATACGCAGTATTTT; cdr3_aa: CASITGSGTSTDTQYF; v_call: TRBV5-4; d_call: .; clone_size: .; j_call: TRBJ2-3
cdr3_nt: TGCGTCATAGACTCGAGAGATGTCTTATTTTGCACTGAAGCTTTCTTT; cdr3_aa: CVIDSRDVLFCTEAFF; v_call: TRBV10-1; d_call: .; clone_size: .; j_call: TRBJ1-1
cdr3_nt: TGCGCCAGCAGCTTGGAGCGGACGGACTTCTACGAGCAGTACTTC; cdr3_aa: CASSLERTDFYEQYF; v_call: TRBV5-1; d_call: .; clone_size: .; j_call: TRBJ2-7
cdr3_nt: TGTGCCAGTAGTATAGAGCCGGAGCCCCAGCATTTT; cdr3_aa: CASSIEPEPQHF; v_call: TRBV19; d_call: .; clone_size: .; j_call: TRBJ1-5
cdr3_nt: TGTGCCAGCAGCCAGCCACGGACAGTTAATCAGCCCCAGCATTTT; cdr3_aa: CASSQPRTVNQPQHF; v_call: TRBV11-3; d_call: .; clone_size: .; j_call: TRBJ1-5
cdr3_nt: TGTGCCAGCAGCTTAGATTACATCGGCGGGAATGAGCAGTTCTTC; cdr3_aa: CASSLDYIGGNEQFF; v_call: TRBV11-2; d_call: .; clone_size: .; j_call: TRBJ2-1
cdr3_nt: TGTGCCAGCAGCTTAAGAGGGACTAGCAGCTACGAGCAGTACTTC; cdr3_aa: CASSLRGTSSYEQYF; v_call: TRBV11-2; d_call: TRBD2; clone_size: .; j_call: TRBJ2-7
cdr3_nt: TGTGCCAGCAGTTTATGGGGACAGCGTAACTATGGCTACACCTTC; cdr3_aa: CASSLWGQRNYGYTF; v_call: TRBV28; d_call: TRBD1; clone_size: .; j_call: TRBJ1-2
cdr3_nt: TGTGCCAGCAGCTTAAAAGCCAGAGGGGGGGTTGATTTCACTGAAGCTTTCTTT; cdr3_aa: CASSLKARGGVDFTEAFF; v_call: TRBV7-6; d_call: .; clone_size: .; j_call: TRBJ1-1
cdr3_nt: TGTGCCAGCAGACTGGTACCGGACAGCCCGAATGGCTACACCTTC; cdr3_aa: CASRLVPDSPNGYTF; v_call: TRBV5-6; d_call: .; clone_size: .; j_call: TRBJ1-2
cdr3_nt: TGCGCCAGCAGCCAGGACAGGGAGGACATGGGAGCTTTCTTT; cdr3_aa: CASSQDREDMGAFF; v_call: TRBV4-3; d_call: TRBD1; clone_size: .; j_call: TRBJ1-1
cdr3_nt: TGTGCCAGCAGCACTGATGGGGCCGGAAACACCATATATTTT; cdr3_aa: CASSTDGAGNTIYF; v_call: TRBV9; d_call: .; clone_size: .; j_call: TRBJ1-3
cdr3_nt: TGTGCCAGTAGTAAAGGACAGGGGGGTTTGTATCAGCCCCAGCATTTT; cdr3_aa: CASSKGQGGLYQPQHF; v_call: TRBV19; d_call: TRBD1; clone_size: .; j_call: TRBJ1-5
cdr3_nt: TGTGCCAGCACAACTTTAGCGGGGGGGACAGATACGCAGTATTTT; cdr3_aa: CASTTLAGGTDTQYF; v_call: TRBV6-1; d_call: TRBD2; clone_size: few; j_call: TRBJ2-3
cdr3_nt: TGTGCCAGCAGCTGGCCCACTAGCGGGGGGGCAGATACGCAGTATTTT; cdr3_aa: CASSWPTSGGADTQYF; v_call: TRBV7-9; d_call: TRBD2; clone_size: .; j_call: TRBJ2-3
cdr3_nt: TGTGCCAGCAGTGGGGGCGTTAACACTGAAGCTTTCTTT; cdr3_aa: CASSGGVNTEAFF; v_call: TRBV6-1; d_call: .; clone_size: few; j_call: TRBJ1-1
cdr3_nt: TGTGCCAGCAGCCAAACTCGGGGGGGCGACACCGGGGAGCTGTTTTTT; cdr3_aa: CASSQTRGGDTGELFF; v_call: TRBV4-2; d_call: TRBD2; clone_size: .; j_call: TRBJ2-2
cdr3_nt: TGTGCCAGCAGGGGGCGGACTAGCGACTCCGTAGATACGCAGTATTTT; cdr3_aa: CASRGRTSDSVDTQYF; v_call: TRBV2; d_call: TRBD2; clone_size: .; j_call: TRBJ2-3